A single sample gave rise to the 30 T cell receptor beta chains below, sequenced in a study of early T cells in non-severe SARS-CoV-2 infection. One entry per CDR3 protein, called by TCRdb with MiXCR from the 5' RACE reads. The sample contains some 71,000 distinct CDR3 sequences, about 10% of which appear only once. Sequenced sample: whole blood. These receptors were collected from an adult who was a healthcare worker with PCR-confirmed SARS-CoV-2 infection or an uninfected control (not recorded which).

This clonotype was counted between two and nine times. This chain connects TRBV12-3 or TRBV12-4 to TRBJ1-4; weak D call: TRBD1 (5 bases). V dropped 5 bases and J dropped 7 bases, with 17 bases sitting between them. The CDR3 spans 15 residues. CDR3 in amino acids: CASSPGWGRREKLFF. The CDR3 DNA sequence: TGTGCCAGCAGTCCCGGGTGGGGACGACGTGAAAAACTGTTTTTT.

The rearrangement links TRBV7-7 to TRBJ2-7; possible D gene TRBD2, 5 bases. Germline values: CDR1 SSHAT, CDR2 FNYEAQ (reference sequence). CDR3 length: 13 amino acids. Trimming removed 4 bases at V and 6 bases at J, with 13 bases between. The CDR3 here is CASSWTRESEQYF. The CDR3 DNA is TGTGCCAGCAGCTGGACCCGGGAATCCGAGCAGTACTTC.

This clonotype was observed many times. J is TRBJ2-2 and V is TRBV19; D gene ambiguous. Germline CDR1 and CDR2: LNHDA and SQIVND (reference sequence). Trimming removed 3 bases from V and 6 bases from J, with 5 bases in between. CDR3 size: 12 residues. The CDR3 DNA sequence: TGTGCCAGTAGTATTGACCCCGGGGAGCTGTTTTTT. The encoded protein is CASSIDPGELFF.

Ten or more counts support this clonotype. The chain combines TRBV5-4 with TRBJ2-7; 7 positions agree with TRBD1. The germline V gene encodes CDR1 SGHNT and CDR2 YYREEE (reference sequence). CDR3 length equals 15 residues. Losses at the gene ends were 3 bases for V and 0 bases for J; bases not matched to a gene: 6. The CDR3 region has the DNA TGTGCCAGCAGCTCCAACAGGGGACGCTCCTACGAGCAGTACTTC. Encoded protein: CASSSNRGRSYEQYF.

The V gene is TRBV21-1, the J gene TRBJ1-1. TRBV21-1 is a recognized pseudogene. The CDR3 sequence is 15 residues long. The CDR3, as DNA: TGTGCCAGCAGCTCAGAACTTGACGGGTACACTGAAGCTTTCTTT. It yields the protein CASSSELDGYTEAFF.

This clonotype was detected only a few times. V and J are TRBV10-3 and TRBJ1-5, with D perhaps TRBD1 (6 bases). Trimming removed 2 bases from V and 4 bases from J, with 6 bases in between. CDR1 is ENHRY, CDR2 SYGVKD, per germline. This CDR3 region has 13 residues. The chain's CDR3 is CAISEGQNQPQHF. As DNA, the CDR3 is TGTGCCATCAGTGAGGGACAGAATCAGCCCCAGCATTTT.

Many counts were recorded for this clonotype. The junction shows a germline mismatch at one end, possibly a read error. This chain joins TRBV7-7 and TRBJ2-1, with D uncertain. The CDR3 length is 12 residues. Germline V gene lookup returns CDR1 SSHAT and CDR2 FNYEAQ (reference sequence). The CDR3 spells CASSPRPNEQFF. For the CDR3, the DNA is TGTGCTAGCAGCCCCCGGCCCAATGAGCAGTTCTTC. Full variable domain (rest looked up from reference TRBV7-7 and TRBJ2-1): GAGVSQSPRYKVTKRGQDVTLRCDPISSHATLYWYQQALGQGPEFLTYFNYEAQPDKSGLPSDRFSAERPEGSISTLTIQRTEQRDSAMYRCASSPRPNEQFFGPGTRLTVL.

This clonotype has at least ten counts. This chain uses TRBV15 with TRBJ1-4; 8 nucleotides line up with TRBD1. CDR1 and CDR2 (germline): LNHNV, YYDKDF (reference sequence). Germline trimming cut 3 bases from V and 3 bases from J; bases unmatched to any gene: 6. The length of the CDR3 is 16 residues. For the CDR3, the DNA is TGTGCCACCAGCAGCTTAGGACAGGGCGCTAATGAAAAACTGTTTTTT. The encoded protein is CATSSLGQGANEKLFF. Looking up the rest from reference TRBV15 and TRBJ1-4 gives the full variable domain: DAMVIQNPRYQVTQFGKPVTLSCSQTLNHNVMYWYQQKSSQAPKLLFHYYDKDFNNEADTPDNFQSRRPNTSFCFLDIRSPGLGDTAMYLCATSSLGQGANEKLFFGSGTQLSVL.

The chain is built from TRBV18 and TRBJ2-7; weak D call: TRBD2 (7 bases). V was clipped by 2 bases and J by 0 bases, with 11 bases between them. Germline CDR1 is KGHSH and CDR2 is LQKENI. The CDR3 runs to 15 residues. CDR3 bases: TGTGCCAGCTCACCAAGGGGGGGAAGCTCCTACGAGCAGTACTTC. It codes for CASSPRGGSSYEQYF. Supplemented by reference TRBV18 and TRBJ2-7, the full variable domain reads NAGVMQNPRHLVRRRGQEARLRCSPMKGHSHVYWYRQLPEEGLKFMVYLQKENIIDESGMPKERFSAEFPKEGPSILRIQQVVRGDSAAYFCASSPRGGSSYEQYFGPGTRLTVT.

The table lists this clonotype with a few counts. The chain recombines TRBV6-2 or TRBV6-3 with TRBJ2-5; 8 bases are a match to TRBD1. The CDR3 is 17 amino acids. Germline V gene data show CDR1 as MNHEY and CDR2 as SVGEGT. The ends lost 0 bases at V and 0 bases at J; junction bases unmatched: 6. The CDR3, as DNA: TGTGCCAGCAGTTACTCGCAGGGGGCGCGGCACCAAGAGACCCAGTACTTC. It encodes CASSYSQGARHQETQYF.

This clonotype was seen ten or more times. The chain carries TRBV27 and TRBJ2-3; D remains ambiguous. Trimming left V 9 bases short and J 1 base short, with 11 bases between. The germline V gene encodes CDR1 MNHEY and CDR2 SMNVEV (reference sequence). The CDR3 runs to 13 residues. The CDR3 is CASALTGTDTQYF. Written as DNA, the CDR3 is TGTGCCAGTGCTTTAACAGGCACAGATACGCAGTATTTT.

The chain recombines TRBV28 with TRBJ2-2, with D tentatively TRBD2 (5 bases). The CDR3 spans 15 residues. Germline CDR1 and CDR2: MDHEN and SYDVKM. Trimming took 5 bases from V and 4 from J, leaving 14 bases between them. CDR3 DNA sequence: TGTGCCAGCAGTCAGACTAAACGAGTCACCGGGGAGCTGTTTTTT. Translation: CASSQTKRVTGELFF.

This clonotype was seen a handful of times. The gene calls are TRBV7-2 and TRBJ1-1; no clear D gene. With 5 bases removed from V and 3 bases from J, the gap between germline ends came to 10 bases. The CDR3 covers 13 residues. Germline CDR1 and CDR2: SGHTA and FQGNSA. This CDR3 is CASSPTVDTEAFF. The CDR3 nucleotides read TGTGCCAGCAGCCCTACAGTGGACACTGAAGCTTTCTTT.

The chain recombines TRBV19 with TRBJ2-3, with unresolved D. Germline V gives CDR1 LNHDA, CDR2 SQIVND (reference sequence). CDR3 length: 13 residues. V lost 5 bases and J lost 6, with 12 bases in between. The CDR3 protein is CASSPGIRDTQYF. The DNA for the CDR3 is TGTGCCAGTAGTCCAGGCATCCGGGATACGCAGTATTTT.

There are a few counts of this clonotype. This chain joins TRBV29-1 and TRBJ2-7; D remains ambiguous. The CDR3 is 11 amino acids. Trimming took off 4 bases at V and 6 bases at J, with 10 bases between the two ends. Germline CDR1 reads SQVTM; CDR2 reads ANQGSEA. The CDR3 DNA is TGCAGCGTTGGGCACGTAGCCGAGCAGTACTTC. Translating it yields CSVGHVAEQYF.

The V gene is TRBV4-3, the J gene TRBJ2-1; D not resolved. This CDR3 comprises 14 residues. Per germline, CDR1 LGHNA and CDR2 YSLEER. With 5 bases removed from V and 3 bases from J, the gap between germline ends came to 11 bases. CDR3 in amino acids: CASSSDTNYNEQFF. For the CDR3, the DNA is TGCGCCAGCAGCTCTGACACTAACTACAATGAGCAGTTCTTC.

This clonotype was recorded many times. V gene TRBV7-2 combines with J gene TRBJ1-3; D remains ambiguous. Germline V gene data show CDR1 as SGHTA and CDR2 as FQGNSA. With 7 bases removed from V and 2 bases from J, the gap between germline ends came to 12 bases. The CDR3 extends over 14 amino acids. The CDR3 loop is CASIFDGTGNTIYF. The CDR3 DNA reads TGTGCCAGCATCTTCGACGGGACTGGAAACACCATATATTTT.

This clonotype was picked up a small number of times. The chain couples TRBV9 to TRBJ1-1; no reliable D call. V was shortened by 0 bases and J by 1 base, with 4 bases between the two germline ends. Germline V gene data show CDR1 as SGDLS and CDR2 as YYNGEE. The CDR3 has 13 amino acids. CDR3 region: CASSVVQNTEAFF. In nucleotides, the CDR3 is TGTGCCAGCAGCGTAGTCCAGAACACTGAAGCTTTCTTT.

The table lists this clonotype with a few counts. The CDR3 region is CASSVGRGPPYEQYF. Here the CDR3 DNA reads TGTGCCAGCAGCGTAGGGCGGGGACCACCCTACGAGCAGTACTTC. The V call is TRBV9, the J call TRBJ2-7; D possibly corresponds to TRBD2 (6 bases). The V end lost 0 bases, the J end lost 2 bases, and 12 bases lay between the germline ends. Germline CDR1 and CDR2: SGDLS and YYNGEE. This CDR3 has 15 residues.

A few counts support this clonotype. J is TRBJ2-3 and V is TRBV3-1, with no clear D. V was trimmed by 6 bases and J by 4 bases, leaving 8 bases between them. CDR1 is LGHDT and CDR2 is YNNKEL in the germline V gene (reference sequence). The CDR3 sequence is 12 residues long. The CDR3 is CASRGFADTQYF. The CDR3 DNA follows: TGTGCCAGCAGGGGCTTCGCAGATACGCAGTATTTT.

The sample holds a few counts of this clonotype. The V call is TRBV5-8, the J call TRBJ1-2; D gene uncertain. Looked up from germline, CDR1 is SGHTS and CDR2 is YDEGEE. The CDR3 contains 13 residues. V dropped 0 bases and J dropped 7 bases, with 10 bases sitting between them. DNA of the CDR3: TGTGCCAGCAGCTTGGCCGGACCGTTTGGCTACACCTTC. Its translation: CASSLAGPFGYTF.

This clonotype was counted at least ten times. The chain couples TRBV7-9 to TRBJ2-5, with 7 bases identical to TRBD1. V was pared by 3 bases and J by 4 bases, with 8 bases of the junction left unmatched. The CDR3 extends over 15 amino acids. The germline gives CDR1 SEHNR, CDR2 FQNEAQ (reference sequence). The CDR3 coding sequence is TGTGCCAGCAGCTTCTTGACAGGGCGGGTAGAGACCCAGTACTTC. Its protein is CASSFLTGRVETQYF.

This rearrangement joins TRBV7-9 to TRBJ2-2; TRBD2 matches at 9 bases. The CDR3 is 18 residues long. With V trimmed by 2 bases and J by 3 bases, 10 bases remained unmatched. Germline V lookup: CDR1 SEHNR, CDR2 FQNEAQ (reference sequence). CDR3 sequence: CASSLLPSSGKDTGELFF. The CDR3 coding sequence is TGTGCCAGCAGCTTACTGCCCTCTAGCGGGAAAGACACCGGGGAGCTGTTTTTT.

Only a few counts were recorded for this clonotype. This chain links TRBV29-1 with TRBJ1-2, with D hard to call. Germline loops: CDR1 SQVTM, CDR2 ANQGSEA. V was clipped by 4 bases and J by 4 bases, with 7 bases between them. The CDR3 loop spans 11 amino acids. DNA for the CDR3: TGCAGCGTTGTTACAGTCTATGGCTACACCTTC. Translated, it gives CSVVTVYGYTF.

This clonotype was recorded a few times. V usage is TRBV29-1 and J usage is TRBJ1-1, with no clear D. V lost 5 bases and J 1 base, leaving 8 bases between the germline ends. The CDR3 runs 12 residues. The germline gives CDR1 SQVTM, CDR2 ANQGSEA. CDR3 bases: TGCAGCGTTACCGAGGGGAACACTGAAGCTTTCTTT. It encodes CSVTEGNTEAFF.

This clonotype was seen a handful of times. The CDR3 is CASSFGRGQGQYF. CDR3 bases: TGCGCCAGCAGCTTCGGACGGGGGCAAGGGCAGTACTTC. The J gene is TRBJ2-7, the V gene TRBV5-1; TRBD1 or TRBD2 may be the D gene (6 bases each). CDR1 SGHRS and CDR2 YFSETQ come from the germline V gene. The length of the CDR3 is 13 residues. V shed 2 bases and J shed 9 bases, with 15 bases lying between them. The full variable domain, with the rest looked up from reference TRBV5-1 and TRBJ2-7, is KAGVTQTPRYLIKTRGQQVTLSCSPISGHRSVSWYQQTPGQGLQFLFEYFSETQRNKGNFPGRFSGRQFSNSRSEMNVSTLELGDSALYLCASSFGRGQGQYFGPGTRLTVT.

This clonotype was observed at least ten times. V usage is TRBV19 and J usage is TRBJ2-6; 7 nucleotides align to TRBD2. The ends lost 3 bases at V and 0 bases at J; junction bases unmatched: 8. The CDR3 runs to 18 residues. CDR1 and CDR2 from the germline V gene are LNHDA and SQIVND (reference sequence). CDR3 protein: CASSIPSGGNSGANVLTF. CDR3 DNA sequence: TGTGCCAGTAGTATTCCTAGCGGAGGGAACTCTGGGGCCAACGTCCTGACTTTC.

A few counts support this clonotype. V usage is TRBV2 and J usage is TRBJ1-6; 7 bases align to TRBD1. The ends lost 4 bases at V and 14 bases at J; junction bases unmatched: 11. Germline CDR1 and CDR2: SNHLY and FYNNEI. The CDR3 extends over 14 amino acids. The CDR3 here is CASSGGDSSSALHF. The DNA for the CDR3 is TGTGCCAGCAGTGGGGGGGACAGCTCCTCGGCCCTCCACTTT.

The J gene is TRBJ2-1, the V gene TRBV10-3, with 7 bases matching TRBD1. Germline CDR1 reads ENHRY; CDR2 reads SYGVKD. The CDR3 is 13 residues long. V shed 6 bases, J shed 10 bases, and the junction held 9 bases outside the gene matches. This CDR3 is CAIRVDRLSEQFF. The CDR3 nucleotides are TGTGCCATCAGAGTGGACAGGCTGAGCGAGCAGTTCTTC.

This chain uses TRBV4-3 with TRBJ2-2; D is perhaps TRBD1 (5 bases). Per germline, CDR1 LGHNA and CDR2 YSLEER. Between the trimmed V and J ends, which lost 2 bases and 5 bases, there was a span of 6 bases. The CDR3 is 13 residues long. CDR3 protein: CASSQRGTGELFF. The CDR3 region has the DNA TGCGCCAGCAGCCAAAGGGGAACCGGGGAGCTGTTTTTT.